A single sample gave rise to the 21 T cell receptor beta chains below, sequenced in a study of Ad26.COV2.S vaccination and SARS-CoV-2 variants. Sequencing used immunoSEQ multiplex PCR; TCRdb keeps in-frame clones, though not all of them. The table shows 300,000 to 350,000 clones, with 90% occurring only once. Described treatment: some 19 received Ad26.COV2.S at low or high dose, single or two shots; roughly 5 received placebo; per-sample allocation not given. The samples were gathered on day 63 after the first injection of vaccine or placebo. The sample in question was peripheral blood, obtained in a trial of Ad26.COV2.S vaccine versus placebo. The receptor source for this set is a person aged 18 to 65 who received the Ad26.COV2.S COVID-19 vaccine or a placebo.

The chain uses TRBV4-2 and TRBJ1-4; 7 bases align to TRBD1. The junction had 4 bases not matched to a gene; V was cut back by 0 bases and J by 6 bases. Germline CDR1 is LGHNA and CDR2 is YNFKEQ. CDR3 length: 15 amino acids. The CDR3 coding sequence is TGTGCCAGCAGCCAAGAGCGGGGGACAGATGAAAAACTGTTTTTT. This codes for CASSQERGTDEKLFF.

This rearrangement joins TRBV6-5 to TRBJ1-4; tentatively, D is TRBD1 (5 bases). V shed 6 bases and J shed 7 bases, with 18 bases lying between them. From germline, CDR1 is MNHEY and CDR2 SVGAGI. The CDR3 has 15 amino acids. The CDR3 DNA reads TGTGCCAGCAGCTACGGGGGGGAGGAGGGTGAAAAACTGTTTTTT. Translating it yields CASSYGGEEGEKLFF.

This rearrangement joins TRBV1 to TRBJ2-5; TRBD2 is taken as the D call from the table, unchecked against the DNA. TRBV1 is recorded as a pseudogene. The CDR3 has 21 amino acids. The CDR3 region is CTSSRRRRTSGGIPLGETQYF. The CDR3 DNA reads as TGCACCAGCAGCCGAAGGAGAAGGACTAGCGGGGGGATCCCTCTTGGGGAGACCCAGTACTTC.

The chain has TRBV19 and TRBJ2-2, with 7 bases aligning to TRBD2. Germline CDR1 is LNHDA and CDR2 is SQIVND (reference sequence). The CDR3 extends over 17 amino acids. The junction had 14 bases not matched to a gene; V was cut back by 7 bases and J by 3 bases. For the CDR3, the DNA is TGTGCCAGTAAAAAAAACTTCCTAGCGGAGGACACCGGGGAGCTGTTTTTT. Its translation: CASKKNFLAEDTGELFF.

This chain joins TRBV7-2 and TRBJ2-1; 7 bases agree with TRBD1. Losses at the gene ends were 3 bases for V and 3 bases for J; bases not matched to a gene: 8. The length of the CDR3 is 16 residues. Germline V CDR1 and CDR2: SGHTA, FQGNSA. CDR3 residues: CASSLDSGQNYNEQFF. The CDR3, as DNA: TGTGCCAGCAGCTTGGACTCGGGACAGAACTACAATGAGCAGTTCTTC. Together with reference TRBV7-2 and TRBJ2-1, the CDR3 gives the full variable domain: GAGVSQSPSNKVTEKGKDVELRCDPISGHTALYWYRQSLGQGLEFLIYFQGNSAPDKSGLPSDRFSAERTGGSVSTLTIQRTQQEDSAVYLCASSLDSGQNYNEQFFGPGTRLTVL.

The rearrangement joins TRBV7-2 to TRBJ2-2; maybe TRBD2 (5 bases). CDR1 and CDR2 from the germline V gene are SGHTA and FQGNSA. This CDR3 has 13 residues. The CDR3 DNA reads as TGTGGGGTCGGGATCTTGAACACCGGGGAGCTGTTTTTT. This sequence encodes CGVGILNTGELFF.

This clone was picked up a small number of times. The rearrangement joins TRBV19 to TRBJ1-1; TRBD1 matches 9 bases. Germline V CDR1 and CDR2: LNHDA, SQIVND (reference sequence). The CDR3 is made up of 14 amino acids. V lost 5 bases to trimming and J lost 7 bases; unmatched junction nucleotides: 8. CDR3 sequence (DNA): TGTGCCAGTAGTGGTCCCGGGACAGGGCTTGAAGCTTTCTTT. It is translated as CASSGPGTGLEAFF.

This chain links TRBV13 with TRBJ1-1, with 12 bases aligning to TRBD1. CDR3 length: 16 amino acids. The trim removed 4 bases at V and 2 bases at J, leaving 5 bases unmatched. Germline loops: CDR1 PRHDT, CDR2 FYEKMQ (reference sequence). CDR3 residues: CASSSGQGATNTEAFF. The CDR3 DNA reads as TGTGCCAGCAGCTCGGGACAGGGGGCGACAAACACTGAAGCTTTCTTT.

This chain links TRBV3-1 (or the pseudogene TRBV3-2) with TRBJ2-3; D gene uncertain. Per the germline V gene, CDR1 is LGHDT and CDR2 is YNNKEL (reference sequence). This CDR3 has 13 amino acids. V dropped 4 bases and J dropped 6 bases, with 11 bases sitting between them. For the CDR3, the DNA is TGTGCCAGCAGCCGCCCTGGGGTGGATACGCAGTATTTT. Amino acids: CASSRPGVDTQYF.

Here the CDR3 DNA reads TGTGCCAGCTCACCAGTTCCAGAAGAAGCTTTCTTT. Translating gives CASSPVPEEAFF. V and J are TRBV18 and TRBJ1-1; D is uncertain. Germline V lookup: CDR1 KGHSH, CDR2 LQKENI. V was trimmed by 2 bases and J by 8 bases, leaving 9 bases between them. CDR3 length: 12 residues.

CDR3 sequence (DNA): TGTGCCAGCAGCCCCGGACAGGGCGGCTATGGCTACACCTTC. Translating gives CASSPGQGGYGYTF. The V call is TRBV7-2, the J call TRBJ1-2; 8 bases agree with TRBD1. The CDR3 loop spans 14 amino acids. V was pared by 5 bases and J by 4 bases, with 6 bases of the junction left unmatched. Germline CDR1 reads SGHTA; CDR2 reads FQGNSA. Full variable domain (remainder filled in from reference TRBV7-2 and TRBJ1-2): GAGVSQSPSNKVTEKGKDVELRCDPISGHTALYWYRQSLGQGLEFLIYFQGNSAPDKSGLPSDRFSAERTGGSVSTLTIQRTQQEDSAVYLCASSPGQGGYGYTFGSGTRLTVV.

The rearrangement uses TRBV27 and TRBJ2-3; D uncertain. The V end lost 5 bases, the J end lost 0 bases, and 9 bases lay between the germline ends. The CDR3 has 14 residues. Germline V gene sequence: CDR1 MNHEY, CDR2 SMNVEV (reference sequence). The CDR3 here is CASSRSPSTDTQYF. The CDR3 nucleotides are TGTGCCAGCAGTCGGTCTCCAAGCACAGATACGCAGTATTTT.

The rearrangement links TRBV6-6 to TRBJ1-1; D unclear. V was trimmed by 3 bases and J by 0 bases, leaving 14 bases between them. Germline loops: CDR1 MNHNY, CDR2 SVGAGI (reference sequence). The CDR3 covers 16 residues. The CDR3 sequence: CASSYPTAPMNTEAFF. As DNA, the CDR3 is TGTGCCAGCAGTTATCCCACAGCTCCAATGAACACTGAAGCTTTCTTT.

This chain links TRBV5-8 with TRBJ2-1, with 12 positions matching TRBD2. Germline V CDR1 and CDR2: SGHTS, YDEGEE. V lost 4 bases to trimming and J lost 8 bases; unmatched junction nucleotides: 13. The CDR3 sequence is 17 residues long. Here the CDR3 DNA reads TGTGCCAGCAGCCTAGGGACTAGCGGGTGGGCAAGGGATGAGCAGTTCTTC. Its translation is CASSLGTSGWARDEQFF.

The chain links TRBV4-1 to TRBJ1-1; 8 nucleotides align to TRBD1. CDR1 and CDR2 from the germline V gene are MGHRA and YSYEKL. This CDR3 has 17 residues. V shed 2 bases, J shed 4 bases, and the junction held 12 bases outside the gene matches. The CDR3 nucleotides read TGCGCCAGCAGCCAACTACCCAGGGGGCGAATTGGCACTGAAGCTTTCTTT. Its translation is CASSQLPRGRIGTEAFF.

This clone was seen once. The chain recombines TRBV15 with TRBJ2-3; 7 bases map to TRBD1. Per the germline V gene, CDR1 is LNHNV and CDR2 is YYDKDF (reference sequence). V gave up 7 bases and J gave up 2 bases; unmatched junction bases: 12. The CDR3 loop spans 16 amino acids. In DNA form, the CDR3 reads TGTGCCACCAACACGGAACGACAGGGTCCCACAGATACGCAGTATTTT. Translating it yields CATNTERQGPTDTQYF.

V is TRBV5-6 and J is TRBJ2-1, with 8 nucleotides matching TRBD1. The CDR3 extends over 19 amino acids. Losses at the gene ends were 2 bases for V and 2 bases for J; bases not matched to a gene: 15. Germline CDR1 is SGHDT and CDR2 is YYEEEE. The CDR3 DNA reads TGTGCCAGCAGCTTTGGGGGTTCCGGACAGGGAGTCCCCTACAATGAGCAGTTCTTC. It codes for CASSFGGSGQGVPYNEQFF. The full variable domain, rest sourced from reference TRBV5-6 and TRBJ2-1, is DAGVTQSPTHLIKTRGQQVTLRCSPKSGHDTVSWYQQALGQGPQFIFQYYEEEERQRGNFPDRFSGHQFPNYSSELNVNALLLGDSALYLCASSFGGSGQGVPYNEQFFGPGTRLTVL.

V is TRBV6-5 and J is TRBJ2-1; no firm D call. V shed 6 bases and J shed 5 bases, with 11 bases lying between them. Per the germline V gene, CDR1 is MNHEY and CDR2 is SVGAGI. The CDR3 spans 13 residues. Here the CDR3 reads CASRLDLDNEQFF. Written as DNA, the CDR3 is TGTGCCAGCAGACTCGACCTAGACAATGAGCAGTTCTTC.

The chain carries TRBV7-3 and TRBJ2-1; no firm D call. The CDR3 runs 13 residues. With 0 bases removed from V and 10 bases from J, the gap between germline ends came to 10 bases. From germline, CDR1 is SGHTA and CDR2 FQGTGA. The CDR3 here is CASSLTLQSEQFF. DNA for the CDR3: TGTGCCAGCAGCTTAACGCTCCAGTCCGAGCAGTTCTTC.

The rearrangement uses TRBV3-1 (or the pseudogene TRBV3-2) and TRBJ2-5; 10 nucleotides agree with TRBD2. With 1 base clipped from V and 4 bases from J, the junction kept 21 bases outside the gene matches. Germline V gives CDR1 LGHDT, CDR2 YNNKEL (reference sequence). The CDR3 loop spans 21 amino acids. For the CDR3, the DNA is TGTGCCAGCAGCCAAGTCTCTGAAAAAAGCGGGAGGGCCGGGTTTGCAGAGACCCAGTACTTC. This encodes CASSQVSEKSGRAGFAETQYF.

The genes are TRBV7-9 and TRBJ2-1, with D possibly being TRBD1 (5 bases). Between the trimmed V and J ends, which lost 8 bases and 4 bases, there was a span of 21 bases. This CDR3 is 16 amino acids long. The V gene's germline CDR1 is SEHNR and CDR2 FQNEAQ (reference sequence). The CDR3 bases are TGTGCCAGCCGTCTATATGGGCAGGGTGAATACAATGAGCAGTTCTTC. Translation: CASRLYGQGEYNEQFF.